This T cell receptor beta chain emerged from a study of CD8+CD57+ T cells in acquired aplastic anemia. The wider study: Across the sorted CD4+ and CD8+ cells, DNA amounts averaged about 3.1 ug. Study-wide points: No significant patient-versus-control difference appeared in CD8+ Simpson's diversity. Some 27 CD8+ CDR3 sequences were shared between patients and controls.

Sequencing was done on patients that had shown CD8+CD57+ cell expansion by flow cytometry. CDR3 and TCR beta VDJ profiling relied on a genomic DNA template. TCRdb called the reads again in MiXCR, with one record for every CDR3 protein. The sample lists 150,000 to 200,000 distinct CDR3 sequences; around half were seen once. The V gene's germline CDR1 is SGHDN and CDR2 FVKESK. There are 13 residues in the CDR3. The V end was cut by 1 base, the J end by 3 bases, with 7 bases between. This clonotype was seen repeatedly, ten times or more. Its antigen is currently unknown. The receptor comes from a human donor with aplastic anemia. The V gene is TRBV14, the J gene TRBJ2-7; unclear D gene. Sequencing was carried out using sorted CD4+, CD8+, or CD8+CD57+ T cells (not recorded which) from PBMCs. The CDR3 spells CASSQAVVYEQYF. CDR3 DNA sequence: TGTGCCAGCAGCCAAGCTGTGGTCTACGAGCAGTACTTC.